The clone carrying this TCR beta chain was seen many times. The antigen is not known. TCRdb independently ran MiXCR on the reads; one entry per CDR3 protein. This sample carries 250,000 to 300,000 distinct CDR3 sequences, about 15% of them seen once, and the ten largest clones take roughly 45%. The CDR3 length is 15 residues. Between the trimmed V and J ends, which lost 2 bases and 2 bases, there was a span of 11 bases. Looked up from germline, CDR1 is SGHTA and CDR2 is FQGNSA. The source of the sample is a study of T cell repertoires in cytomegalovirus infection. Study overall: Indicated by public TCR beta signatures were CMV infection and matching HLA type. Study results and limitations: Dominant in the ex vivo response were TCR beta clonotypes restricted by HLA-C and specific for CMV. Of the TCR beta families, the public ones yielded a cumulative frequency that identified carriers of CMV plus the relevant HLA.

This chain connects TRBV7-2 to TRBJ2-3; possible D gene TRBD1, 6 bases. The TCR was taken from a human donor in good health (CMV status not recorded). Some clones in this sample may be carry-over from other donors' samples. The specimen sequenced was CD8+ T cells from PBMCs. The CDR3 is CASSLYRVTTDTQYF. The CDR3 DNA is TGTGCCAGCAGCTTATACAGGGTAACCACAGATACGCAGTATTTT.